This T cell receptor (beta chain) is from a study of T cell responses to AZD1222 COVID-19 vaccine. The table came from immunoSEQ multiplex PCR; TCRdb's copy has only in-frame clones and leaves some out. The sample lists 40,000 to 55,000 clones, around 82% occurring once. Germline V gives CDR1 MDHEN, CDR2 SYDVKM. The CDR3 covers 13 residues. V lost 3 bases and J 7 bases, leaving 9 bases between the germline ends. V and J are TRBV28 and TRBJ1-4, with D possibly matching TRBD1 (5 bases). The TCR was taken from an adult in good health. Sequenced material: peripheral blood, taken on day 0 of AZD1222 vaccination. The CDR3 is CASSLGGSEKLFF. The DNA of the CDR3 is TGTGCCAGCAGTTTGGGGGGGAGTGAAAAACTGTTTTTT.